These T cell receptor beta chains were read from a single sample in a study of prognosis after radiotherapy for stage I lung cancer. TCRdb itself ran the multiplex PCR reads through MiXCR, one entry per CDR3 protein. The sample has about 15,000 distinct CDR3 sequences, around 29% seen once. The sequencing used PBMCs, collected before or after stereotactic body radiation therapy (not recorded which). The receptors stem from a donor aged 50 or older with non-small cell lung cancer. Each CDR3 is given with its conserved first and last residue. The D gene is left open where the match is weak. Clone size is stated in some rows and not others, as once, few, many or a class when expanded.

CDR3nt | CDR3aa | j_gene | abundance | v_gene | d_gene
TGTGCCAGCAGTGTAGCGGGAAGTTTGGATGAGCAGTTCTTC | CASSVAGSLDEQFF | TRBJ2-1 | many | TRBV19 | TRBD2
TGTGCCAGCAGTTACTCCGGGGCGGGAGGGCCCAGCGAGCAGTACTTC | CASSYSGAGGPSEQYF | TRBJ2-7 | many | TRBV6-5 | TRBD2
TGTGCCAGCAGTGGGGCGGGAGGTTTTAGTGAAAAACTGTTTTTT | CASSGAGGFSEKLFF | TRBJ1-4 | many | TRBV28 | NA
TGTGCCAGCAGCGTAGTGAGCGGGACGAGCACAGATACGCAGTATTTT | CASSVVSGTSTDTQYF | TRBJ2-3 | many | TRBV9 | TRBD2
TGTGCCAGCAGTCGAACCCAGGGGGACACCTACGAGCAGTACTTC | CASSRTQGDTYEQYF | TRBJ2-7 | medium-sized | TRBV12-3/TRBV12-4 | TRBD1
TGTGCCACAGTCAGGGGCGCTCGAAACACCATATATTTT | CATVRGARNTIYF | TRBJ1-3 | once | TRBV6-4 | NA
TGCAGTGCTAGGAGCAGGGAAACTGAAGCTTTCTTT | CSARSRETEAFF | TRBJ1-1 | medium-sized | TRBV20-1 | NA
TGTGCCAGCAGTTTTGGGGCTAGCAGGTACCAAGAGACCCAGTACTTC | CASSFGASRYQETQYF | TRBJ2-5 | many | TRBV28 | NA
TGTGCCAGCAGTGCGACTAGCGGGAGCGCGGATACGCAGTATTTT | CASSATSGSADTQYF | TRBJ2-3 | medium-sized | TRBV6-1 | TRBD2
TGTGCCTGGAGTTTAGGGTCAGGGCGTCAGCCCCAGCATTTT | CAWSLGSGRQPQHF | TRBJ1-5 | many | TRBV30 | NA
TGTGCCAGCAGTTTGGAGGGTGACTATGTCTACACCTTC | CASSLEGDYVYTF | TRBJ1-2 | NA | TRBV12-3/TRBV12-4 | NA
TGTGCCAGCAGTTACTCGCAGAGCAGTATCGGCAATCAGCCCCAGCATTTT | CASSYSQSSIGNQPQHF | TRBJ1-5 | many | TRBV6-2/TRBV6-3 | NA
TGTGCCAGCAGTTACTCGAAGTCGTGGACAGGGGCTCCCTACGAGCAGTACTTC | CASSYSKSWTGAPYEQYF | TRBJ2-7 | many | TRBV6-5 | TRBD1
TGTGCCAGCACCCAAGGCGACAACTATGGCTACACCTTC | CASTQGDNYGYTF | TRBJ1-2 | many | TRBV12-3/TRBV12-4 | NA
TGTGCCAGTAGTATGGGGGGGGGAGAGACCCAGTACTTC | CASSMGGGETQYF | TRBJ2-5 | many | TRBV19 | TRBD2
TGCGCCAGCAGCTTGGTATCCGGGGAGCTACACTACGAGCAGTACTTC | CASSLVSGELHYEQYF | TRBJ2-7 | many | TRBV5-1 | NA
TGCGCCAGCACGATCGACAGCGGCGAGCAGTACTTC | CASTIDSGEQYF | TRBJ2-7 | many | TRBV5-1 | NA
TGTGCCAGCAGCTTGGGGGGGACACAGAGGCGCTACGAGCAGTACTTC | CASSLGGTQRRYEQYF | TRBJ2-7 | many | TRBV5-6 | NA
TGTGCCAGCAGTGAGGAAACCAGCGGACAAGATACGCAGTATTTT | CASSEETSGQDTQYF | TRBJ2-3 | NA | TRBV6-2/TRBV6-3 | NA
TGTGTCAGCAGTGAGGACAGGGGGCTTTCACCACTCCACTTT | CVSSEDRGLSPLHF | TRBJ1-6 | NA | TRBV6-2/TRBV6-3 | TRBD1
TGTGCCAGCATTAAGCCTTCGAACACTGAAGCTTTCTTT | CASIKPSNTEAFF | TRBJ1-1 | many | TRBV12-3/TRBV12-4 | NA
TGTGCCAGCAGAGGCACAGCATACGAGCAGTACTTC | CASRGTAYEQYF | TRBJ2-7 | once | TRBV28 | NA
TGCGCCAGCAGCCCCAACAAGGGCGCGGGAGGGCAAGAGACCCAGTACTTC | CASSPNKGAGGQETQYF | TRBJ2-5 | NA | TRBV4-1 | TRBD2
TGTGCCAGCAGCTTAGCGCTTAATAGCGAGAGACCGTCGTACTTC | CASSLALNSERPSYF | TRBJ2-7 | many | TRBV7-8 | NA
TGTGCCAGTTACAAGAGGACGGAGAACTATGGCTACACCTTC | CASYKRTENYGYTF | TRBJ1-2 | NA | TRBV6-1 | NA
TGTGCCAGCAGACTTATGCTATCAGGGGGAGTGGAGCAGTACTTC | CASRLMLSGGVEQYF | TRBJ2-7 | few | TRBV27 | TRBD1
TGTGCCAGCAGCTTAGTGCATTCCAGGGGAGAGACCCAGTACTTC | CASSLVHSRGETQYF | TRBJ2-5 | many | TRBV7-2 | NA
TGTGCCAGCAGGGTTCAAGGCGAGTGGGATACGCAGTATTTT | CASRVQGEWDTQYF | TRBJ2-3 | medium-sized | TRBV7-2 | NA
TGTGCCAGCAGTACCGGGGCAGGGTACAATGAGCAGTTCTTC | CASSTGAGYNEQFF | TRBJ2-1 | NA | TRBV6-2/TRBV6-3 | NA
TGTGCCAGTTACCGCTCCGGGACAGGGGGCTACGAGCAGTACTTC | CASYRSGTGGYEQYF | TRBJ2-7 | NA | TRBV6-1 | TRBD1
TGTGCCAGCTCACCACCGGATCTGAGAGGGCGCGAGCAGTACTTC | CASSPPDLRGREQYF | TRBJ2-7 | many | TRBV18 | NA
TGTGCCAGCAGAGGACAGGGGATGACCATATATTTT | CASRGQGMTIYF | TRBJ1-3 | many | TRBV7-9 | TRBD1